The sample holds one count of the clone carrying this T cell receptor beta chain. Its target is not known. The data originate from a study of CD4 T cells in relation to SARS-CoV-2 and coronaviruses. Overall study context: ViraFEST: roughly ten-day antigen culture of PBMCs, then TCR beta CDR3 sequencing. The restricting HLA molecule for shared crossreactive spike epitopes was mapped. Broader study findings: No donor gave both pre-pandemic and post-infection samples.

TCRdb's table, derived via immunoSEQ multiplex PCR, lists solely in-frame clones and lacks some. The sample lists roughly 38,000 clones, under 90% occurring once. Naive or memory CD4+ cells were cultured 1:1 with T cell-depleted PBMCs plus CEF. Trimming took 5 bases from V and 4 from J, leaving 18 bases between them. The CDR3 spans 16 residues. Germline V gives CDR1 SGHVS, CDR2 FQNEAQ. V is TRBV7-8 and J is TRBJ2-4; D is uncertain. Sequenced material: naive CD4+ T cells from PBMCs, cultured in vitro. Subset indicated: naive CD4+ T cells isolated by negative enrichment. This receptor was taken from an adult with COVID-19. Here the CDR3 DNA reads TGTGCCAGCAGCCAGTATCGGCAGTCCGCAAAAAACATTCAGTACTTC. This codes for CASSQYRQSAKNIQYF.